These 28 T cell receptor beta chains share one sample of origin, sequenced in a study of blood T cell repertoires in COVID-19 (dated by TCRdb to the early 2020s). The library was prepared using the immunoSEQ multiplex PCR assay. This is the immuneACCESS table as TCRdb keeps it, with only in-frame sequences that have V and J called. A part of the clones is gone; compared with another copy, unresolved V genes explain less than half, and the rest is unexplained. This sample lists fewer than 15,000 clones; about three quarters were detected once. The ten biggest clones cover about 43% of the sample. Sequences were obtained from peripheral blood. Receptors were obtained from a woman aged 80 or over with acute or convalescent COVID-19.

The chain links TRBV6-5 to TRBJ2-7; tentatively, D is TRBD1 (5 bases). The CDR3 loop spans 14 amino acids. Per germline, CDR1 MNHEY and CDR2 SVGAGI. Trimming removed 6 bases at V and 0 bases at J, with 12 bases between. In DNA, the CDR3 is TGTGCCAGCAGCCGCAGGGTGAGCTCCTACGAGCAGTACTTC. It specifies CASSRRVSSYEQYF.

This chain uses TRBV5-1 with TRBJ1-3, with 9 bases matching TRBD1. V trimming: 7 bases; J trimming: 2 bases; junction bases outside the gene matches: 4. The CDR3 runs to 14 residues. The germline V gene has CDR1 SGHRS and CDR2 YFSETQ. The CDR3 here is CASRDRVTGNTIYF. CDR3 nucleotides: TGCGCCAGCCGGGACAGGGTCACTGGAAACACCATATATTTT.

This chain joins TRBV9 and TRBJ2-2; 8 bases fit TRBD1. CDR3 length equals 16 residues. CDR1 is SGDLS and CDR2 is YYNGEE in the germline V gene. Trimming at V came to 0 bases and at J to 5 bases, leaving 6 bases not matched to a gene. Here the CDR3 DNA reads TGTGCCAGCAGCGTAGTGGCAGGGGGCAGGACCGGGGAGCTGTTTTTT. This gives the protein CASSVVAGGRTGELFF.

The chain recombines TRBV11-3 with TRBJ2-2; TRBD1 aligns across 10 bases. Looked up from germline, CDR1 is SGHNT and CDR2 is YENEEA. CDR3 size: 16 residues. Trimming cost V 0 bases and J 6 bases; bases outside gene matches: 4. The CDR3 here is CASSLEGTGAPGELFF. The CDR3 DNA is TGTGCCAGCAGCTTAGAAGGGACAGGGGCCCCCGGGGAGCTGTTTTTT.

The rearrangement uses TRBV30 and TRBJ1-4; 10 nucleotides match TRBD1. Trimming cost V 6 bases and J 5 bases; bases outside gene matches: 3. Germline CDR1 reads GTSNPN; CDR2 reads SVGIG (reference sequence). This CDR3 region has 13 residues. Here the CDR3 reads CACTTGGNEKLFF. The CDR3 region has the DNA TGTGCCTGTACGACAGGGGGCAATGAAAAACTGTTTTTT.

This chain connects TRBV19 to TRBJ1-4; TRBD1 is a possible D gene (5 bases). The ends were cut back, 3 bases at V and 0 bases at J, with 11 bases in the middle. Germline CDR1 LNHDA, CDR2 SQIVND (reference sequence). The CDR3 sequence is 16 residues long. The CDR3 coding sequence is TGTGCCAGTAGTATCCGACAGCATGCAACTAATGAAAAACTGTTTTTT. This codes for CASSIRQHATNEKLFF.

CDR3 in DNA: TGTGCCAGCCAAGGGGGCACCGGGGAGCTGTTTTTT. Encoded protein: CASQGGTGELFF. The rearrangement joins TRBV2 to TRBJ2-2, with D possibly being TRBD1 (6 bases). This CDR3 region has 12 residues. Trimming shortened V by 8 bases and J by 4 bases, and 8 bases separated the two germline ends. CDR1 and CDR2 (germline): SNHLY, FYNNEI.

V usage is TRBV6-6 and J usage is TRBJ1-2; 8 bases align to TRBD1. The CDR3 runs 13 residues. Germline CDR1 MNHNY, CDR2 SVGAGI (reference sequence). V lost 6 bases and J lost 4; bases outside the gene matches: 4. CDR3 sequence: CASRIGQGYGYTF. The CDR3 DNA reads TGTGCCAGCAGAATAGGACAGGGCTATGGCTACACCTTC.

J is TRBJ1-5 and V is TRBV29-1, with D maybe TRBD1 (6 bases). Trimming took off 7 bases at V and 4 bases at J, with 14 bases between the two ends. CDR3 length equals 13 residues. Germline V gene sequence: CDR1 SQVTM, CDR2 ANQGSEA. The CDR3 loop reads CSARDNYNQPQHF. The CDR3 coding sequence is TGCAGCGCCCGGGACAATTATAATCAGCCCCAGCATTTT. Using reference TRBV29-1 and TRBJ1-5 for the parts outside the CDR3, the full variable domain is SAVISQKPSRDICQRGTSLTIQCQVDSQVTMMFWYRQQPGQSLTLIATANQGSEATYESGFVIDKFPISRPNLTFSTLTVSNMSPEDSSIYLCSARDNYNQPQHFGDGTRLSIL.

The chain is built from TRBV18 and TRBJ1-2, with 8 positions matching TRBD1. The CDR3 length is 15 residues. V lost 3 bases to trimming and J lost 0 bases; unmatched junction nucleotides: 3. The V gene's germline CDR1 is KGHSH and CDR2 LQKENI. The CDR3 bases are TGTGCCAGCTCACCCCAGGGGGCCGCTAACTATGGCTACACCTTC. This gives the protein CASSPQGAANYGYTF.

The chain links TRBV7-6 to TRBJ2-1; weak D call: TRBD2 (5 bases). The CDR3 sequence is 15 residues long. V lost 5 bases and J 2 bases, leaving 13 bases between the germline ends. Looked up from germline, CDR1 is SGHVS and CDR2 is FNYEAQ. The CDR3 nucleotides read TGTGCCAGCAGCCATACGCGGGCCGCCTACAATGAGCAGTTCTTC. Amino acids: CASSHTRAAYNEQFF.

The genes are TRBV7-8 and TRBJ2-6, with 7 nucleotides matching TRBD1. The CDR3 consists of 16 residues. V was pared by 4 bases and J by 1 base, with 4 bases of the junction left unmatched. The germline CDR1 and CDR2 sequences are SGHVS and FQNEAQ. The CDR3 here is CASSWGQLSGANVLTF. In DNA form, the CDR3 reads TGTGCCAGCAGCTGGGGACAGCTGTCTGGGGCCAACGTCCTGACTTTC.

The sample holds a few counts of this clone. The chain employs TRBV5-1 and TRBJ1-1; D not certain. V was trimmed by 2 bases and J by 0 bases, leaving 5 bases between them. The V gene's germline CDR1 is SGHRS and CDR2 YFSETQ. This CDR3 is 13 amino acids long. The CDR3 DNA sequence: TGCGCCAGCAGCTTAAAGCTGAACACTGAAGCTTTCTTT. This sequence encodes CASSLKLNTEAFF.

The gene calls are TRBV6-6 and TRBJ1-2, with 7 positions matching TRBD1. The trim removed 8 bases at V and 0 bases at J, leaving 12 bases unmatched. The germline gives CDR1 MNHNY, CDR2 SVGAGI (reference sequence). The length of the CDR3 is 16 residues. The CDR3 nucleotides are TGTGCCAGCGGCGGGGTACGGGACAGAACTAACTATGGCTACACCTTC. Encoded protein: CASGGVRDRTNYGYTF.

The V call is TRBV24-1, the J call TRBJ2-7; D is unclear. Trimming removed 3 bases from V and 3 bases from J, with 8 bases in between. The germline CDR1 and CDR2 sequences are KGHDR and SFDVKD. There are 13 residues in the CDR3. CDR3 in amino acids: CATSDPNSYEQYF. The CDR3 nucleotides read TGTGCCACCAGTGATCCCAACAGCTACGAGCAGTACTTC.

This chain joins TRBV6-1 and TRBJ1-2; unclear D gene. Trimming left V 2 bases short and J 6 bases short, with 22 bases between. Germline assignment: CDR1 MNHNS and CDR2 SASEGT. This CDR3 is 17 amino acids long. CDR3 DNA: TGTGCCAGCAGTGAATTAATCTCCGGGGTATCAGGAGATGGCTACACCTTC. It encodes CASSELISGVSGDGYTF.

The table lists this clone with a few counts. The chain has TRBV7-9 and TRBJ2-7; a weak D match, TRBD2 (6 bases). CDR3 size: 14 residues. Trimming removed 2 bases at V and 4 bases at J, with 12 bases between. Germline V gene sequence: CDR1 SEHNR, CDR2 FQNEAQ (reference sequence). This CDR3 reads CASSLQQGGYEQYF. The CDR3 DNA reads TGTGCCAGCAGCTTACAGCAGGGAGGTTACGAGCAGTACTTC.

Only one count was recorded for this clone. This chain connects TRBV14 to TRBJ1-3; D gene unclear. Trimming took 4 bases from V and 8 from J, leaving 12 bases between them. Germline lookup yields CDR1 SGHDN and CDR2 FVKESK. This CDR3 contains 13 residues. The CDR3 loop reads CASSPRREDTIYF. CDR3 DNA sequence: TGTGCCAGCAGCCCCCGACGAGAGGACACCATATATTTT. Drawing the rest from reference TRBV14 and TRBJ1-3, the complete variable domain is EAGVTQFPSHSVIEKGQTVTLRCDPISGHDNLYWYRRVMGKEIKFLLHFVKESKQDESGMPNNRFLAERTGGTYSTLKVQPAELEDSGVYFCASSPRREDTIYFGEGSWLTVV.

In this sample, this clone turned up a few times. The rearrangement joins TRBV3-1 (or the pseudogene TRBV3-2) to TRBJ1-3, with 9 bases fitting TRBD1. This CDR3 has 17 residues. V lost 1 base, J lost 0 bases, and 4 bases stayed unmatched. Germline V CDR1 and CDR2: LGHDT, YNNKEL (reference sequence). CDR3 bases: TGTGCCAGCAGCCAAGGGACAGGGGCCAACTCTGGAAACACCATATATTTT. Its translation: CASSQGTGANSGNTIYF.

This clone was observed once. The rearrangement uses TRBV3-1 (or the pseudogene TRBV3-2) and TRBJ1-2; D gene uncertain. The V and J ends lost 0 bases and 4 bases respectively, with 6 bases between them. This CDR3 comprises 13 residues. Germline V gene lookup returns CDR1 LGHDT and CDR2 YNNKEL (reference sequence). CDR3 loop: CASSQDLAYGYTF. The CDR3, as DNA: TGTGCCAGCAGCCAAGATCTGGCCTATGGCTACACCTTC.

V is TRBV3-1 (or the pseudogene TRBV3-2) and J is TRBJ2-6; D not certain. The CDR3 is 13 amino acids. CDR1 is LGHDT, CDR2 YNNKEL, per germline (reference sequence). V dropped 4 bases and J dropped 4 bases, with 5 bases sitting between them. In nucleotides, the CDR3 is TGTGCCAGCAGCCTTATCGGGGCCAACGTCCTGACTTTC. It translates to CASSLIGANVLTF.

The genes are TRBV12-3 or TRBV12-4 and TRBJ2-3; D gene unclear. The CDR3 sequence is 13 residues long. V lost 6 bases, J lost 4 bases, and 11 bases lay in between. The CDR3 loop is CASSRLGADTQYF. CDR3 DNA sequence: TGTGCCAGCAGCCGCCTTGGAGCAGATACGCAGTATTTT.

The CDR3 sequence is CASNAHNTGELFF. The CDR3, as DNA: TGTGCCAGCAACGCACATAACACCGGGGAGCTGTTTTTT. The chain couples TRBV12-3 or TRBV12-4 to TRBJ2-2; D is unclear. Deletions cut 7 bases from V and 2 bases from J, with 8 bases between. The CDR3 runs to 13 residues.

The chain combines TRBV7-8 with TRBJ2-7; maybe TRBD1 (5 bases). Germline V CDR1 and CDR2: SGHVS, FQNEAQ. The V end was cut by 5 bases, the J end by 2 bases, with 13 bases between. CDR3 length equals 14 residues. The CDR3 nucleotides read TGTGCCAGCAGCCACCGACAGCAGGCCTACGAGCAGTACTTC. Residues: CASSHRQQAYEQYF.

J is TRBJ2-5 and V is TRBV10-1, with TRBD2 matching 10 bases. Germline V gives CDR1 WNHNN, CDR2 SYGVQD (reference sequence). V shed 0 bases, J shed 7 bases, and the junction held 5 bases outside the gene matches. The CDR3 totals 15 residues. The DNA of the CDR3 is TGCGCCAGCAGTGAGTCGGCTAGCGGGGGAGGGACCCAGTACTTC. Its protein is CASSESASGGGTQYF.

The chain is built from TRBV6-5 and TRBJ1-2; 12 bases are shared with TRBD1. With 1 base clipped from V and 8 bases from J, the junction kept 5 bases outside the gene matches. Germline assignment: CDR1 MNHEY and CDR2 SVGAGI. The CDR3 consists of 15 residues. The CDR3 DNA reads as TGTGCCAGCAGTTACTTGGGACAGGGGGCGCGGGGCTACACCTTC. Encoded protein: CASSYLGQGARGYTF.

This clone was counted a single time. The CDR3 reads CASSTGETQYF. CDR3 nucleotides: TGTGCCAGCAGCACAGGAGAGACCCAGTACTTC. This chain joins TRBV5-4 and TRBJ2-5; D might be TRBD1 (5 bases). The CDR3 totals 11 residues. Germline loops: CDR1 SGHNT, CDR2 YYREEE (reference sequence). V lost 4 bases and J lost 4, with 5 bases in between.

The gene calls are TRBV5-1 and TRBJ2-2; the match to TRBD1 covers 12 bases. Germline V gene data show CDR1 as SGHRS and CDR2 as YFSETQ. J was trimmed by 7 bases and V by 5 bases; bases with no gene match: 6. This CDR3 contains 15 residues. As DNA, the CDR3 is TGCGCCAGCAGGAGGGGACAGGGGGCTGGCGGGGAGCTGTTTTTT. It specifies CASRRGQGAGGELFF.